Listed here are 8 T cell receptor beta chains from one sample, sequenced in a study of blood T cell repertoires in COVID-19. The assay was immunoSEQ multiplex PCR, and TCRdb's table has in-frame clones only and misses some. The sample records 120,000 to 150,000 clones, 88% being singletons. Sequencing input: peripheral blood. The receptors originated from a human donor in a cohort sampled during active COVID-19.

V and J are TRBV4-1 and TRBJ1-2; D is possibly TRBD1 (6 bases). V lost 4 bases and J lost 4, with 16 bases in between. This CDR3 spans 15 amino acids. The V gene's germline CDR1 is MGHRA and CDR2 YSYEKL. This CDR3 is CASSPPGQSIYGYTF. The CDR3 DNA sequence: TGCGCCAGCAGCCCACCGGGACAATCAATCTATGGCTACACCTTC.

The genes are TRBV5-1 and TRBJ2-6; 8 bases are shared with TRBD1. Germline trimming cut 5 bases from V and 0 bases from J; bases unmatched to any gene: 7. The CDR3 consists of 17 residues. Germline V gene lookup returns CDR1 SGHRS and CDR2 YFSETQ. The CDR3 bases are TGCGCCAGCAGTTGGGGACAGGATACCTCTGGGGCCAACGTCCTGACTTTC. This gives the protein CASSWGQDTSGANVLTF.

The chain combines TRBV6-5 with TRBJ2-1; 12 bases are shared with TRBD2. The germline gives CDR1 MNHEY, CDR2 SVGAGI. This CDR3 region has 13 residues. Trimming at V came to 6 bases and at J to 12 bases, leaving 6 bases not matched to a gene. CDR3 bases: TGTGCCAGCAGCTCTAGCGGGGGGGGAGGGCAGTTCTTC. This codes for CASSSSGGGGQFF.

The chain joins TRBV7-3 to TRBJ2-1; maybe TRBD1 (6 bases). Per the germline V gene, CDR1 is SGHTA and CDR2 is FQGTGA. The length of the CDR3 is 15 residues. The V gene lost 4 bases and the J gene lost 9 bases, with 19 bases spanning the gap. The CDR3 is CASSWKEAGESEQFF. In DNA form, the CDR3 reads TGTGCCAGCAGCTGGAAAGAGGCAGGGGAATCTGAGCAGTTCTTC. The full variable domain, with the rest looked up from reference TRBV7-3 and TRBJ2-1, is GAGVSQTPSNKVTEKGKYVELRCDPISGHTALYWYRQSLGQGPEFLIYFQGTGAADDSGLPNDRFFAVRPEGSVSTLKIQRTERGDSAVYLCASSWKEAGESEQFFGPGTRLTVL.

The chain has TRBV5-1 and TRBJ2-7; 9 positions agree with TRBD2. The CDR3 is made up of 14 amino acids. The V and J ends lost 5 bases and 3 bases, in that order; junction bases with no gene match: 6. CDR1 and CDR2 from the germline V gene are SGHRS and YFSETQ. CDR3 region: CASRNERGDYEQYF. CDR3 nucleotide sequence: TGCGCCAGCAGAAATGAGCGGGGGGACTACGAGCAGTACTTC.

This chain uses TRBV30 with TRBJ1-1, with no clear D. Germline V gene data show CDR1 as GTSNPN and CDR2 as SVGIG (reference sequence). This CDR3 region has 12 residues. Between the trimmed V and J ends, which lost 3 bases and 5 bases, there was a span of 10 bases. The CDR3 reads CAWRREGTEAFF. For the CDR3, the DNA is TGTGCCTGGAGGCGGGAAGGGACTGAAGCTTTCTTT. Based on the CDR3 plus reference TRBV30 and TRBJ1-1, the full variable domain is SQTIHQWPATLVQPVGSPLSLECTVEGTSNPNLYWYRQAAGRGLQLLFYSVGIGQISSEVPQNLSASRPQDRQFILSSKKLLLSDSGFYLCAWRREGTEAFFGQGTRLTVV.

The chain combines TRBV2 with TRBJ2-7, with 10 positions matching TRBD2. The CDR3 spans 15 residues. The V segment lost 5 bases and the J segment 1 base; nucleotides outside the gene matches: 5. The germline gives CDR1 SNHLY, CDR2 FYNNEI. This CDR3 reads CASSLSGGGSYEQYF. CDR3 nucleotides: TGTGCCAGCAGTTTGAGCGGGGGGGGATCCTACGAGCAGTACTTC. Using reference TRBV2 and TRBJ2-7 for the parts outside the CDR3, the full variable domain is EPEVTQTPSHQVTQMGQEVILRCVPISNHLYFYWYRQILGQKVEFLVSFYNNEISEKSEIFDDQFSVERPDGSNFTLKIRSTKLEDSAMYFCASSLSGGGSYEQYFGPGTRLTVT.

The chain combines TRBV4-1 with TRBJ2-3; no reliable D call. The CDR3 spans 16 residues. Germline values: CDR1 MGHRA, CDR2 YSYEKL. V was pared by 4 bases and J by 2 bases, with 16 bases between. CDR3 coding DNA: TGCGCCAGCAGCCCCGGGTTCACATTCAACACAGATACGCAGTATTTT. Residues: CASSPGFTFNTDTQYF.